This T cell receptor beta chain derives from a study of CD8 T cells in Susac syndrome (dated by TCRdb to between 2017 and 2020). In terms of the full investigation: The study used repertoire sequencing to test whether antigen drove CD8+ T cell activation and differentiation in Susac syndrome. Broad study findings and their caveats: The TCR sequencing and HLA analysis was acknowledged to have included a relatively small number of individuals.

Details on this clonotype: This receptor's antigen is unknown. One base away there is no much larger clone; base qualities are not given.

The cysteine opens and the phenylalanine closes a CDR3 of 14 amino acids. The read is trimmed to its CDR3 DNA, 42 bases read in frame from base 1. Trimmed from V: 10 bases; trimmed from J: 1 base; junction bases lacking a gene match: 9. Peripheral blood CD8+ and CD4+ T cells from healthy donors, Susac syndrome patients and multiple sclerosis patients were profiled by high-throughput TCR beta sequencing. Multiple sclerosis controls were treatment-naive patients with stable or active relapsing-remitting disease fulfilling revised McDonald criteria. Bulk CD8+ and CD4+ T cells were purified by magnetic negative isolation, whereas CD8+ TEMRA cells were enriched by FACS. Blood was drawn into EDTA tubes, processed within 24 hours, and PBMCs were isolated by density gradient centrifugation. PBMCs intended for TCR sequencing were cryopreserved in liquid nitrogen and were subsequently thawed in a 37 degrees C water bath. A purity of at least 90% was achieved for sorted or isolated CD4+, CD8+ and CD8+ TEMRA cells.

RNA was extracted using the RNeasy kit, and about 0.45 to 1 ug of the RNA was reverse transcribed with random hexamers. TCR beta CDR3 regions were amplified with the immunoSEQ multiplex PCR assay covering 54 Vbeta and 13 Jbeta segments. To correct PCR amplification bias, a synthetic template baseline was used for both primer optimization and computational correction. Per the original workflow: Reads were annotated to V, D and J genes according to IMGT and were analyzed with immunoSEQ Analyzer, with only productive sequences retained. Clonality was computed as one minus Shannon entropy normalized by log2 of the number of productive unique sequences. For each patient and control, public and private clones were evaluated within the 100 most prevalent clones. A clone was defined as Susac-specific if it was absent from the healthy and MS cohorts, from roughly 990 published viral clones and from other ImmuneACCESS disease sequences. TCRdb's own reprocessing of the public reads used fastp at Q25 and MiXCR and kept productive beta chains. Rows are combined by CDR3 protein, so each entry shows the most common genes and DNA. In this record, the V and J calls reflect TCRdb's handling and not the investigators' own analysis. Here the sample has some 130,000 distinct CDR3 sequences; around 94% occur a single time. Approximately 0.12% of the sample belongs to the ten largest clones.

The source of this sequence is a human donor with multiple sclerosis. The rearranged segments are TRBV12-3 or TRBV12-4 and TRBJ1-1; TRBD1 fits 7 bases in the junction. What was sequenced was CD4+ T cells from PBMCs. The nucleotides are TGTGCCACCAAACAGGGGACCCCGAACACTGAAGCTTTCTTT. Translated, this is CATKQGTPNTEAFF.